Detailed here is one T cell receptor beta chain. Germline loops: CDR1 SGHNT, CDR2 YYREEE (reference sequence). The CDR3 is 16 residues long. The V and J ends lost 0 bases and 6 bases respectively, with 15 bases between them. This table comes from immunoSEQ multiplex PCR, and its TCRdb copy is limited to in-frame clones, with some not included. The sample comprises 120,000 or so clones, about 90% of which are singletons, and under 2% rests with the top ten. The data belong to a study of control samples from healthy donors and cancer patients. The rearrangement links TRBV5-4 to TRBJ1-4, with D possibly TRBD1 on 5 matching bases. The clonotype originates from a man younger than 35 in good health. Material: blood. In nucleotides, the CDR3 is TGTGCCAGCAGCTTGGCCTCAAGGGGAGGGCATGAAAAACTGTTTTTT. It specifies CASSLASRGGHEKLFF.